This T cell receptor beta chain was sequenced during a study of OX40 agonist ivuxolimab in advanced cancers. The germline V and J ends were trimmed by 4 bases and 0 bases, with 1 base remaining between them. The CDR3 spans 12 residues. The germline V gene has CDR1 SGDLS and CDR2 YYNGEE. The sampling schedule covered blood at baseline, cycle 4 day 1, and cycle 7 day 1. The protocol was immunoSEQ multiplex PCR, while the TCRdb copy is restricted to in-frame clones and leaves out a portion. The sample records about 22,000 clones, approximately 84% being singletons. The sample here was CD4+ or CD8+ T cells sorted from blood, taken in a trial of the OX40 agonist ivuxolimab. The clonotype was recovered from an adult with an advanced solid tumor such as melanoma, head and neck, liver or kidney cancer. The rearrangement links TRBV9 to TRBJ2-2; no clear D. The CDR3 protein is CASSPNTGELFF. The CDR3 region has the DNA TGTGCCAGCAGCCCGAACACCGGGGAGCTGTTTTTT.